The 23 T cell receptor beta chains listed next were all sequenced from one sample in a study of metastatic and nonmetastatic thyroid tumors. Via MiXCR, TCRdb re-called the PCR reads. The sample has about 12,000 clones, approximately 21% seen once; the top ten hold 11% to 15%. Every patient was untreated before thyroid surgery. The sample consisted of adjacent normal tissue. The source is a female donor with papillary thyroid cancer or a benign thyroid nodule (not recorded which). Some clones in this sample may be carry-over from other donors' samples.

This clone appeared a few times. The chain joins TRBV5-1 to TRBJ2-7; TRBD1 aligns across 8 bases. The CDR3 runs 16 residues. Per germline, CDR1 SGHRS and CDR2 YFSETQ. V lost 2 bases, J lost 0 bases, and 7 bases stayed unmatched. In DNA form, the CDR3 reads TGCGCCAGCAGCTTAGGGACAGGCCCCCTCTCCTACGAGCAGTACTTC. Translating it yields CASSLGTGPLSYEQYF. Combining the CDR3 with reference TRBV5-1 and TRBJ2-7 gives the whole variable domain KAGVTQTPRYLIKTRGQQVTLSCSPISGHRSVSWYQQTPGQGLQFLFEYFSETQRNKGNFPGRFSGRQFSNSRSEMNVSTLELGDSALYLCASSLGTGPLSYEQYFGPGTRLTVT.

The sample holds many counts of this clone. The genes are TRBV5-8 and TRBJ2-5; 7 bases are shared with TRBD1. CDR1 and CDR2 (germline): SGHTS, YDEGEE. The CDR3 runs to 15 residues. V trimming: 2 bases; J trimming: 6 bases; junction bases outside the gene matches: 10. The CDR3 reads CASSFDRERSKTQYF. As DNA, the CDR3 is TGTGCCAGCAGCTTTGACAGGGAGCGGAGCAAGACCCAGTACTTC.

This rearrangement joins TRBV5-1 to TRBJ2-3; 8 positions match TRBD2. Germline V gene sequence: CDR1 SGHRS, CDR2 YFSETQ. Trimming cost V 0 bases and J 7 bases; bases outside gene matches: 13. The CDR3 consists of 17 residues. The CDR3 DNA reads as TGCGCCAGCAGCTTGGAGCGGGGGTGGGAAGAGAGTAATACGCAGTATTTT. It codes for CASSLERGWEESNTQYF.

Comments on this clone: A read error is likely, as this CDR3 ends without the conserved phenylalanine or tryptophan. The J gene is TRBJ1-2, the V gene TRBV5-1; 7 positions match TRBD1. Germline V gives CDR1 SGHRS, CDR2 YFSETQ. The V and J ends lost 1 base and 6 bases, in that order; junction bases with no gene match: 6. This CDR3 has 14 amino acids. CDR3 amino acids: CASSLSRGVDGYTL. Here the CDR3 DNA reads TGCGCCAGCAGCTTGTCCAGGGGGGTGGATGGCTACACCCTC.

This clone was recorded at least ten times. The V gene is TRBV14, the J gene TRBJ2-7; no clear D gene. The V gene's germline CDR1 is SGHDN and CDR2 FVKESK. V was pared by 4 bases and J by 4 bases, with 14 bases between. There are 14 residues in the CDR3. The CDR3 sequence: CASSPTPYGYEQYF. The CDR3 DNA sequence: TGTGCCAGCAGCCCGACTCCTTACGGGTACGAGCAGTACTTC.

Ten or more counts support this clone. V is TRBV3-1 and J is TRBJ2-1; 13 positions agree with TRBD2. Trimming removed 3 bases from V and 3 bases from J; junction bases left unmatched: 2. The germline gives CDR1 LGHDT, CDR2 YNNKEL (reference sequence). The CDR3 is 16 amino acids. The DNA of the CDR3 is TGTGCCAGCAGCCACCGGACTAGCGGGGGCTACAATGAGCAGTTCTTC. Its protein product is CASSHRTSGGYNEQFF.

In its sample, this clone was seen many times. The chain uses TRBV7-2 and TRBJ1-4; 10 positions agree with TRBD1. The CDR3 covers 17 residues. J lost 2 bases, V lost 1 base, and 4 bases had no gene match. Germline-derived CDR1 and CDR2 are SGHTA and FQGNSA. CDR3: CASSLGDRGLTNEKLFF. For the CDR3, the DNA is TGTGCCAGCAGCTTAGGCGACAGGGGGCTTACTAATGAAAAACTGTTTTTT.

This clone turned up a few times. CDR3 nucleotide sequence: TGTGCCAGCAGTGAGGGGTACCCCAATGAGCAGTTCTTC. Translation gives CASSEGYPNEQFF. The chain links TRBV6-4 to TRBJ2-1; no definite D call. Trimming stripped 3 bases from V and 6 bases from J, with 9 bases between. The CDR3 has 13 amino acids. Germline lookup yields CDR1 MRHNA and CDR2 SNTAGT.

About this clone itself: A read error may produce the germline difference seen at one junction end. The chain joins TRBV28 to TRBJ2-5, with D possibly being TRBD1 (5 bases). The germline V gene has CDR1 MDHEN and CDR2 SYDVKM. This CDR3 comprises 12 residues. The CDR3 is CANSLMSRVPYF. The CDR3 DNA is TGTGCCAACAGTTTAATGTCCAGGGTGCCTTACTTC. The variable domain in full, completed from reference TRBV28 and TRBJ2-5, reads DVKVTQSSRYLVKRTGEKVFLECVQDMDHENMFWYRQDPGLGLRLIYFSYDVKMKEKGDIPEGYSVSREKKERFSLILESASTNQTSMYLCANSLMSRVPYFGPGTRLLVL.

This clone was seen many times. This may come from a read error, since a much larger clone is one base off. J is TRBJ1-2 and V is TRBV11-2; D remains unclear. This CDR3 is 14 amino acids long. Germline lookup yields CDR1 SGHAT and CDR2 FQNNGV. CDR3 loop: CVSSPLTREDGYTF. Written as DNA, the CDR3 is TGTGTCAGCAGCCCTCTGACCCGAGAGGACGGCTACACCTTC.

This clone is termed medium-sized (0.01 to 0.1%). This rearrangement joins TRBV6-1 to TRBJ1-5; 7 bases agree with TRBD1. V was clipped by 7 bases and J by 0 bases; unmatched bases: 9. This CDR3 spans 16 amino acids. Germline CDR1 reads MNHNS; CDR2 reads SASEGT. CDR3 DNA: TGTGCCAGCAAACCTCAGACAGGGTATAGCAATCAGCCCCAGCATTTT. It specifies CASKPQTGYSNQPQHF.

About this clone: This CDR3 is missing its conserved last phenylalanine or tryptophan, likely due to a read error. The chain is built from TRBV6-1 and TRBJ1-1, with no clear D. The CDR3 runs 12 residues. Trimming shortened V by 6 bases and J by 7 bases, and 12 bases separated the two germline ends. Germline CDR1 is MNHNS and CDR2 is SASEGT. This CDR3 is CASRTWYGEAFD. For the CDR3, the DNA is TGTGCCAGCAGGACATGGTATGGTGAAGCTTTCGAT.

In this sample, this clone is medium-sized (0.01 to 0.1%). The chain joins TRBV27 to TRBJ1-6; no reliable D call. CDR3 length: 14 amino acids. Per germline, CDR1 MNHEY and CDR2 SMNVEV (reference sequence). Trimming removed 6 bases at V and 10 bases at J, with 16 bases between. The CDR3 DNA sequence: TGTGCCAGCAGCCCCCTCCAGTCGAGGTCACCCCTCCACTTT. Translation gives CASSPLQSRSPLHF.

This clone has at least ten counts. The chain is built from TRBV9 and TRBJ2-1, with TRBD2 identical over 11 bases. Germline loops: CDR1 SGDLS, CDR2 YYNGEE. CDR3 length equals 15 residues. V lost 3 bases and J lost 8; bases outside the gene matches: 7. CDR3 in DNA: TGTGCCAGCAGCGGTAGCGGGGGGGCCTTCGATGAGCAGTTCTTC. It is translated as CASSGSGGAFDEQFF.

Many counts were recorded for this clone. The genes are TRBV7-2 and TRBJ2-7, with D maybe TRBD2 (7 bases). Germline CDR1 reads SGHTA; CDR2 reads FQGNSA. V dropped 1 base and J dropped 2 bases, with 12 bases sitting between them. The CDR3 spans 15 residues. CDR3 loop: CASSLGGGPTYEQYF. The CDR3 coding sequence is TGTGCCAGCAGCTTAGGGGGGGGCCCCACCTACGAGCAGTACTTC.

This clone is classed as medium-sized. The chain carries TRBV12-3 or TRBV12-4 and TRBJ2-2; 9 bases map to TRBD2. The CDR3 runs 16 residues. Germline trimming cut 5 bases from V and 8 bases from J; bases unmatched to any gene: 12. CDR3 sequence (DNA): TGTGCCAGCAGTCCCGTTAGCGGGAGTGGATCGGGGGAGCTGTTTTTT. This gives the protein CASSPVSGSGSGELFF.

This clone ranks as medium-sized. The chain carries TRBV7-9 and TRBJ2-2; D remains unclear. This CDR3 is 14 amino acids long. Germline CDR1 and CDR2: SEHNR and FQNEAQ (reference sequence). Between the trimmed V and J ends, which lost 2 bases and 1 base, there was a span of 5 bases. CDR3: CASSLMGNTGELFF. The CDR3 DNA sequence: TGTGCCAGCAGCTTAATGGGGAACACCGGGGAGCTGTTTTTT.

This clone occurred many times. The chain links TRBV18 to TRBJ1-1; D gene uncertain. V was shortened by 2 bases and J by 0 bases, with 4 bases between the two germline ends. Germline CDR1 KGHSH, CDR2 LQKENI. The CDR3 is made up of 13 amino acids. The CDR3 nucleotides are TGTGCCAGCTCACCAATGGTGAACACTGAAGCTTTCTTT. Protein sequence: CASSPMVNTEAFF.

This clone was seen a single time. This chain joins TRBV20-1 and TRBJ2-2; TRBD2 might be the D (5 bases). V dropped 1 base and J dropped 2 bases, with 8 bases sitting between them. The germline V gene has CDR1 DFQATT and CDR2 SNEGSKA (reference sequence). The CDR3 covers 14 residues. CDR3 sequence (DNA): TGCAGTGCTAGAGGGACTTACAACACCGGGGAGCTGTTTTTT. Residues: CSARGTYNTGELFF.

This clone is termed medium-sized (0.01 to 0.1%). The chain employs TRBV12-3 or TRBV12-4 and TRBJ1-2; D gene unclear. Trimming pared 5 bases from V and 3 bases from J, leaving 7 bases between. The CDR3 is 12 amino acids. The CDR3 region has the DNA TGTGCCAGCAGTCCCCAGGACTATGGCTACACCTTC. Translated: CASSPQDYGYTF.

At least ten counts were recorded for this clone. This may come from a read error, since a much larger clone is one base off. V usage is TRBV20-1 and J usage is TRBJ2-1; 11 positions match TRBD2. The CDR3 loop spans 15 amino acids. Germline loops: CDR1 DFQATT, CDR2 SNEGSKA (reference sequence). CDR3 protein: CSAGLLAGAYNEQLF. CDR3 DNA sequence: TGCAGTGCTGGGTTACTAGCGGGGGCATACAATGAGCAGCTCTTC.

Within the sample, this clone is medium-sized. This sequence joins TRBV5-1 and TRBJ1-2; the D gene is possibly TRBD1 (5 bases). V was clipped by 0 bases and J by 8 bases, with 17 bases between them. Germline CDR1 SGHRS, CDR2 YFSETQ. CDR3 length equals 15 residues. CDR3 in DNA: TGCGCCAGCAGCTTGGGTGACAGTACTCCAGCGGGCTACACCTTC. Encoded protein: CASSLGDSTPAGYTF.

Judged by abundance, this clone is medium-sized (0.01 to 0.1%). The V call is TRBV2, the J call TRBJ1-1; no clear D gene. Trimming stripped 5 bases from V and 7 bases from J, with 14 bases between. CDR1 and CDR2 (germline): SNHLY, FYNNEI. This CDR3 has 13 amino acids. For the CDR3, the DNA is TGTGCCAGCAGTAATGACGGTGATGGTGAAGCTTTCTTT. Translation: CASSNDGDGEAFF.